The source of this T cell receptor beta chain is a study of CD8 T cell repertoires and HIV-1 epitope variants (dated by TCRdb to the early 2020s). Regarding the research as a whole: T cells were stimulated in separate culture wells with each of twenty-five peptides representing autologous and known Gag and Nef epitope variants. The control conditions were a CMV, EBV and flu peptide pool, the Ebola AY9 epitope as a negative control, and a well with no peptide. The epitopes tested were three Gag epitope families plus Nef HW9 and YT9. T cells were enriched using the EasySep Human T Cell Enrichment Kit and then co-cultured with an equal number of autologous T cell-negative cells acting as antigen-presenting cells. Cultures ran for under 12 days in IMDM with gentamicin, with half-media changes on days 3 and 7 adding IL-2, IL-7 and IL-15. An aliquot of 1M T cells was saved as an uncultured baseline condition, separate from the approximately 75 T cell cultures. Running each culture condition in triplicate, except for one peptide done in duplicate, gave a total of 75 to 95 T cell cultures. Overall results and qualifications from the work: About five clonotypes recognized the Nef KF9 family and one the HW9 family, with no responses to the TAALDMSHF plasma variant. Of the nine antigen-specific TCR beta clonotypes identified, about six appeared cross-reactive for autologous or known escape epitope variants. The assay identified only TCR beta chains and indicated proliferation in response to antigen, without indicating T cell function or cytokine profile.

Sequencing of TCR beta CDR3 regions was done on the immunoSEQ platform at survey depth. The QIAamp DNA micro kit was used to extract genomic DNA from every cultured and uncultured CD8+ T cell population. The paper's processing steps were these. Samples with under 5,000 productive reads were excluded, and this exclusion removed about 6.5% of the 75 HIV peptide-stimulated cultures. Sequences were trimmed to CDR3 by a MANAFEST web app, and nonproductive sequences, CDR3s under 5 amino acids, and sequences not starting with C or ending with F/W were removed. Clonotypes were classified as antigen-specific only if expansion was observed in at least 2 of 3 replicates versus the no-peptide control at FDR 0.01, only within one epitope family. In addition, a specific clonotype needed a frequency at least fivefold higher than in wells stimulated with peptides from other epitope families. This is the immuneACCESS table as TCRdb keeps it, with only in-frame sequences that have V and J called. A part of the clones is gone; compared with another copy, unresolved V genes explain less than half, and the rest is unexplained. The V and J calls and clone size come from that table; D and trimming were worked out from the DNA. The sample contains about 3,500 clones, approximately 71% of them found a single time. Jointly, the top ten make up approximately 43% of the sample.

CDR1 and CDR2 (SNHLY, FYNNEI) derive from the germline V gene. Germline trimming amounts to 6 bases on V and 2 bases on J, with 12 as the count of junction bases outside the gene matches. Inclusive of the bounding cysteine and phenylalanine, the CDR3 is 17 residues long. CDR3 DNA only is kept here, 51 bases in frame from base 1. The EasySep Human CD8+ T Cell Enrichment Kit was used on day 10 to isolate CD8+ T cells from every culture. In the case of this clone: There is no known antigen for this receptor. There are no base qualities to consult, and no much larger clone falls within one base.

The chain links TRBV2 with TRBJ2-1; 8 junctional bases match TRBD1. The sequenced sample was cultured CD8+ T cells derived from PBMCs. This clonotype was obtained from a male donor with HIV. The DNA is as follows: TGTGCCAGCAGCTCCATCGGGCAGGGGGCCACCTACAATGAGCAGTTCTTC. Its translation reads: CASSSIGQGATYNEQFF.